This TCR beta chain is drawn from a study of blood T cell repertoires in COVID-19. This table comes from immunoSEQ multiplex PCR, and its TCRdb copy is limited to in-frame clones, with some not included. The repertoire holds 200,000 to 250,000 clones, with about 84% as singletons. The germline CDR1 and CDR2 sequences are SGHAT and FQNNGV. V lost 8 bases and J lost 11, with 15 bases in between. CDR3 length equals 12 residues. Sequenced sample: peripheral blood. The sequence was obtained from a man older than 75 with acute or convalescent COVID-19. This chain joins TRBV11-2 and TRBJ1-4; weak D call: TRBD1 (6 bases). CDR3 loop: CASGTGTGKLFF. The DNA for the CDR3 is TGTGCCAGCGGTACAGGGACGGGTAAACTGTTTTTT.